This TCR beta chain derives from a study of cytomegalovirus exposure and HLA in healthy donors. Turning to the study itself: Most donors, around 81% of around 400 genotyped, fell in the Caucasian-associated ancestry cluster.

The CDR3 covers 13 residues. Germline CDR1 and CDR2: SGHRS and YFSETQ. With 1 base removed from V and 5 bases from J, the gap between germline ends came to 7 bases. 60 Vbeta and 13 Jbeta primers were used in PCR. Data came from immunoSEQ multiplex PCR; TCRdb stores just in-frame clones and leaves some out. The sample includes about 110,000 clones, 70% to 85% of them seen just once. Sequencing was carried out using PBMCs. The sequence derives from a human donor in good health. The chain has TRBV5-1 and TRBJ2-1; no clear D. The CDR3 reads CASSLIIDNEQFF. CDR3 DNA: TGCGCCAGCAGCTTGATTATCGACAATGAGCAGTTCTTC.